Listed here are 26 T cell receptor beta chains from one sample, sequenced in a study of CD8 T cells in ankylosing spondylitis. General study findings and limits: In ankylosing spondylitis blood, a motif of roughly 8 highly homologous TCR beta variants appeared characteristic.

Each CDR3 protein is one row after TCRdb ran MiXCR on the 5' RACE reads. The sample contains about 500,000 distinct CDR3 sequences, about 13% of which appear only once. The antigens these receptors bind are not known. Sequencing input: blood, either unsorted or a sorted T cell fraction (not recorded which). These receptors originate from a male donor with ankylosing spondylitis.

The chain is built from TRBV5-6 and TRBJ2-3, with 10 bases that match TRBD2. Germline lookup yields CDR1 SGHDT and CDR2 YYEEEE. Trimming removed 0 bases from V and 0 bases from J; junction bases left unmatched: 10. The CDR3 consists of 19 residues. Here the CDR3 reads CASSLGLAGRISSTDTQYF. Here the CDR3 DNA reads TGTGCCAGCAGCTTGGGACTAGCGGGCCGAATCTCTAGCACAGATACGCAGTATTTT. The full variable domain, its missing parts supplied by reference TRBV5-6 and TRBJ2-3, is DAGVTQSPTHLIKTRGQQVTLRCSPKSGHDTVSWYQQALGQGPQFIFQYYEEEERQRGNFPDRFSGHQFPNYSSELNVNALLLGDSALYLCASSLGLAGRISSTDTQYFGPGTRLTVL.

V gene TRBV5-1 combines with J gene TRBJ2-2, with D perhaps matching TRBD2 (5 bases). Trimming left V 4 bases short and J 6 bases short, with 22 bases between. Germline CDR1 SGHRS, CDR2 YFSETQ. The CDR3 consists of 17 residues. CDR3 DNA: TGCGCCAGCAGCCCGGGGTTACTAGTTTTTTTCCCCGGGGAGCTGTTTTTT. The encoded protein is CASSPGLLVFFPGELFF.

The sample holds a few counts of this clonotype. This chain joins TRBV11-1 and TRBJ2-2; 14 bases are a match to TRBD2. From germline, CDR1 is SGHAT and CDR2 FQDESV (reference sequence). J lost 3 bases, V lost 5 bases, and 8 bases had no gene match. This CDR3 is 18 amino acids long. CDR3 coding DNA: TGTGCCAGCAGCCGAGCGGGACTAGCGGGAGTAGACACCGGGGAGCTGTTTTTT. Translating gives CASSRAGLAGVDTGELFF.

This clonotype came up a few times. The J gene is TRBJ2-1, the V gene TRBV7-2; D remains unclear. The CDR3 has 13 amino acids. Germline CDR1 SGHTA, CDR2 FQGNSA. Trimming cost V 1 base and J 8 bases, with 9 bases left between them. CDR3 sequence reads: CASSLVAMDEQFF. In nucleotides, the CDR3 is TGTGCCAGCAGCTTAGTTGCGATGGATGAGCAGTTCTTC.

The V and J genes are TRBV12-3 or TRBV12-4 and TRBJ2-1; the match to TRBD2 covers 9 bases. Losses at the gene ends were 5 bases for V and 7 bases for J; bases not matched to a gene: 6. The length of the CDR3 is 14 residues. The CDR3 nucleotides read TGTGCCAGCAGTCTCGGGACTAGCCATAATGAGCAGTTCTTC. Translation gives CASSLGTSHNEQFF.

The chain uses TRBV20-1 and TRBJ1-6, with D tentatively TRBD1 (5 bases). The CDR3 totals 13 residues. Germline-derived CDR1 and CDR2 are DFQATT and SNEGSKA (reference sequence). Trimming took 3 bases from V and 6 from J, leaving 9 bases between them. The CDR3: CSASRQGNSPLHF. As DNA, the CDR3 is TGCAGTGCTAGTAGGCAGGGTAATTCACCCCTCCACTTT.

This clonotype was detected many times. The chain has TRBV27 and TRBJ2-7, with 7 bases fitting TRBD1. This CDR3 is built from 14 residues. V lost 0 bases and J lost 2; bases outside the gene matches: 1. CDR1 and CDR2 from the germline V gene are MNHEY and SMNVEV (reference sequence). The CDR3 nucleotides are TGTGCCAGCAGTTTATCGGGACAGACCTACGAGCAGTACTTC. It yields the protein CASSLSGQTYEQYF.

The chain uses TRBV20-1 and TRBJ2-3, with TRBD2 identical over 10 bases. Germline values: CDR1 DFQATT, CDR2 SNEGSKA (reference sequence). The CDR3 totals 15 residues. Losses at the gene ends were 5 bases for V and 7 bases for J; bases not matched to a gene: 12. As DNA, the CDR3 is TGCAGTGCTCCCCTTAGCGGGAGGCCCCTCAATACGCAGTATTTT. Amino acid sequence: CSAPLSGRPLNTQYF.

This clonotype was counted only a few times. CDR3 nucleotide sequence: TGTGCCAGCAGTGAATGGGGAAGTACTGGAAACACCATATATTTT. This translates into CASSEWGSTGNTIYF. The rearrangement uses TRBV25-1 and TRBJ1-3; D uncertain. Trimming pared 1 base from V and 2 bases from J, leaving 9 bases between. The CDR3 covers 15 residues. CDR1 and CDR2 (germline): MGHDK, SYGVNS. The full variable domain, completed using reference TRBV25-1 and TRBJ1-3, is EADIYQTPRYLVIGTGKKITLECSQTMGHDKMYWYQQDPGMELHLIHYSYGVNSTEKGDLSSESTVSRIRTEHFPLTLESARPSHTSQYLCASSEWGSTGNTIYFGEGSWLTVV.

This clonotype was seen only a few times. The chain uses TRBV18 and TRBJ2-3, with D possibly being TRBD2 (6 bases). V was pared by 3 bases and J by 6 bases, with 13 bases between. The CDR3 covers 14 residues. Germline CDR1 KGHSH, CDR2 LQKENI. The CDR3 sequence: CASSPRGDRDTQYF. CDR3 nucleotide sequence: TGTGCCAGCTCACCGCGGGGAGACCGGGATACGCAGTATTTT.

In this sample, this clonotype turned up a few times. The CDR3 nucleotides read TGCAGTGCCATGGGGACAAGGAGTAGTTTTGGAAGACTGTTTTTT. Protein: CSAMGTRSSFGRLFF. This rearrangement joins TRBV20-1 to TRBJ1-4; D possibly corresponds to TRBD1 (6 bases). This CDR3 is built from 15 residues. Trimming cost V 6 bases and J 13 bases, with 27 bases left between them. CDR1 is DFQATT and CDR2 is SNEGSKA in the germline V gene (reference sequence).

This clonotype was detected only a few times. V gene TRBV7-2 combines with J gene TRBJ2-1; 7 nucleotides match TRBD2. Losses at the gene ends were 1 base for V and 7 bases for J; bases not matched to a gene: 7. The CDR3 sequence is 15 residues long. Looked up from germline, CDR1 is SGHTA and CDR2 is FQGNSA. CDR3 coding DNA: TGTGCCAGCAGCTTAGGGGCGGGAGAATGGAATGAGCAGTTCTTC. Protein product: CASSLGAGEWNEQFF.

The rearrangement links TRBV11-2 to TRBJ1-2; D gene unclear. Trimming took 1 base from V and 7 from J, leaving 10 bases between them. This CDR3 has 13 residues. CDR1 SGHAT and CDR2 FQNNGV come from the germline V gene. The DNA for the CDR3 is TGTGCCAGCAGCTTAGGTGCACAGTCTGGCTACACCTTC. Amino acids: CASSLGAQSGYTF.

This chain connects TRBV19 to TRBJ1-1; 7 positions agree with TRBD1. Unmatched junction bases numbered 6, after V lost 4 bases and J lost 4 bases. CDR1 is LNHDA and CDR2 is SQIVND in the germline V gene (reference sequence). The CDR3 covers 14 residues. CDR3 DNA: TGTGCCAGTAGTACCCGACAGGGTAGCACTGAAGCTTTCTTT. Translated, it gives CASSTRQGSTEAFF.

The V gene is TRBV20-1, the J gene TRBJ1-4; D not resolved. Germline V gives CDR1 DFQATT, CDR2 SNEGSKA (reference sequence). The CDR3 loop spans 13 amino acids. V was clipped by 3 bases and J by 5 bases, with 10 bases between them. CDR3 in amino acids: CSARHPANEKLFF. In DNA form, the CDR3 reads TGCAGTGCTAGGCACCCAGCGAATGAAAAACTGTTTTTT.

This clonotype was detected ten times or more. Written as DNA, the CDR3 is TGTGCCAGCAGCCATCCCGGGACAGGGGGTGGAAACACCATATATTTT. Amino acids: CASSHPGTGGGNTIYF. The chain recombines TRBV4-2 with TRBJ1-3; 11 nucleotides line up with TRBD1. Germline CDR1 and CDR2: LGHNA and YNFKEQ. V shed 3 bases, J shed 3 bases, and the junction held 4 bases outside the gene matches. CDR3 size: 16 residues.

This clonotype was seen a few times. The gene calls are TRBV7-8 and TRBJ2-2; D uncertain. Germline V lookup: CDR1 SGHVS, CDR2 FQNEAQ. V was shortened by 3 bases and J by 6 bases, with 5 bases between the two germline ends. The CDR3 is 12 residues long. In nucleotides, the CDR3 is TGTGCCAGCAGCTTTTCATCCGGGGAGCTGTTTTTT. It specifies CASSFSSGELFF.

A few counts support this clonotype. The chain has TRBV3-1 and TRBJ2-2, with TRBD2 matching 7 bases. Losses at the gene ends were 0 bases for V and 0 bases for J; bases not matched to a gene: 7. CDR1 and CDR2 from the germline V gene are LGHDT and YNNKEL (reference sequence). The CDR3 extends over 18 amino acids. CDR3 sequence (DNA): TGTGCCAGCAGCCAAGAGCTCACTAGCGCGGCGAACACCGGGGAGCTGTTTTTT. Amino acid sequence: CASSQELTSAANTGELFF.

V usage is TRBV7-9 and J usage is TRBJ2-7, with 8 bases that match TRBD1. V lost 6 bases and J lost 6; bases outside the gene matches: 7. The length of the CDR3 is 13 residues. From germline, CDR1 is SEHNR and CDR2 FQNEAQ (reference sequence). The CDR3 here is CASSTGQGIEQYF. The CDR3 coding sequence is TGTGCCAGCAGTACAGGACAGGGTATCGAGCAGTACTTC. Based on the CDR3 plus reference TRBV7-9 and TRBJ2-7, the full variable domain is DTGVSQNPRHKITKRGQNVTFRCDPISEHNRLYWYRQTLGQGPEFLTYFQNEAQLEKSRLLSDRFSAERPKGSFSTLEIQRTEQGDSAMYLCASSTGQGIEQYFGPGTRLTVT.

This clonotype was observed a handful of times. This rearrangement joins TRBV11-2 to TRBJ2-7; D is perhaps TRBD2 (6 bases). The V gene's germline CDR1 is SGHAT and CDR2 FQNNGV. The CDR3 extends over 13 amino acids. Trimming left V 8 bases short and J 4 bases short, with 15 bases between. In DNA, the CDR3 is TGTGCCAGCCGAGAGGCGGGATCGTACGAGCAGTACTTC. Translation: CASREAGSYEQYF.

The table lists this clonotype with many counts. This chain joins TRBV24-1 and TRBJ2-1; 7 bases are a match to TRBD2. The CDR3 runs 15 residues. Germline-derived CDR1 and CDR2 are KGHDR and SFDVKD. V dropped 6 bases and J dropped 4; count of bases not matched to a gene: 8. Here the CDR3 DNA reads TGTGCCACCAGTTTTGGTAGCGGGTTTTACAATGAGCAGTTCTTC. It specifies CATSFGSGFYNEQFF.

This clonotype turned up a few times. The CDR3 DNA reads TGTGCCAGCTCACCAAGCGGGAGGAGCAATGAGCAGTTCTTC. Translating gives CASSPSGRSNEQFF. The chain is built from TRBV18 and TRBJ2-1, with 9 bases that match TRBD2. The length of the CDR3 is 14 residues. The V and J ends lost 2 bases and 6 bases, in that order; junction bases with no gene match: 2. Looked up from germline, CDR1 is KGHSH and CDR2 is LQKENI. The whole variable domain, remainder taken from reference TRBV18 and TRBJ2-1, is NAGVMQNPRHLVRRRGQEARLRCSPMKGHSHVYWYRQLPEEGLKFMVYLQKENIIDESGMPKERFSAEFPKEGPSILRIQQVVRGDSAAYFCASSPSGRSNEQFFGPGTRLTVL.

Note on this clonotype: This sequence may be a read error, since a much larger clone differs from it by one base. The DNA for the CDR3 is TGTGCCAGCGGGGGGGAACGGGCGCACAGCAATCAGCCCCAGCATTTT. It encodes CASGGERAHSNQPQHF. The chain employs TRBV12-3 or TRBV12-4 and TRBJ1-5; the D gene is possibly TRBD1 (5 bases). The germline V and J ends were trimmed by 8 bases and 1 base, with 18 bases remaining between them. This CDR3 has 16 residues.

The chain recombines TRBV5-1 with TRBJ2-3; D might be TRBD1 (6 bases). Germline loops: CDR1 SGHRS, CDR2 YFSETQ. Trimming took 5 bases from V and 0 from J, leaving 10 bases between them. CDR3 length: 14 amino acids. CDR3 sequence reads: CASRGGVSTDTQYF. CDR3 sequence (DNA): TGCGCCAGCAGAGGGGGTGTTAGCACAGATACGCAGTATTTT.

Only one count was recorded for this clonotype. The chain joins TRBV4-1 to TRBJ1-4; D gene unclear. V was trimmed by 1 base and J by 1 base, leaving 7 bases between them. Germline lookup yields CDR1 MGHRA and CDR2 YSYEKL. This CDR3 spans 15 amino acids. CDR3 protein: CASSQAAGTNEKLFF. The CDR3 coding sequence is TGCGCCAGCAGCCAAGCGGCAGGAACTAATGAAAAACTGTTTTTT.

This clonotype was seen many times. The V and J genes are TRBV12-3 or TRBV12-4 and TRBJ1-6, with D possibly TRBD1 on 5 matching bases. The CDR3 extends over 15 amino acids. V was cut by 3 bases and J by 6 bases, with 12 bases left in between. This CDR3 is CASSFGGGSNSPLHF. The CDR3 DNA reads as TGTGCCAGCAGTTTTGGGGGAGGTTCTAATTCACCCCTCCACTTT.